This entry describes one T cell receptor (beta chain). The antigen is not known. Germline V gene data show CDR1 as MNHEY and CDR2 as SVGAGI. The V end was cut by 2 bases, the J end by 7 bases, with 9 bases between. The CDR3 loop spans 14 amino acids. As the sequencing template, cDNA was produced by extracting RNA and reverse transcribing it. TCRdb's copy holds only in-frame clones and misses some; the assay was immunoSEQ multiplex PCR. This sample carries 210,000 or so clones, 66% of them seen once, and the ten largest clones take 1% to 1.5%. The treatment was: oral pan-JAK inhibitor, 5-10 mg twice daily. This entry comes from a study of CD8+ T cells in alopecia areata. Points from the study as a whole: Tofacitinib did not eliminate many expanded lesional clones from scalp or blood.

The material was CD4+ T cells sorted from blood, obtained at week 44, from a patient treated with tofacitinib. V usage is TRBV6-5 and J usage is TRBJ1-6; the D is unclear. The clonotype originates from a human donor with alopecia areata. The CDR3 loop is CASSYATANSPLHF. The CDR3 region has the DNA TGTGCCAGCAGTTACGCGACGGCAAATTCACCCCTCCACTTT.